This T cell receptor beta chain appears in the sequencing data of a study of post-analysis software for immune sequencing data. About the research overall: The cohort encompassed relapsing-remitting, secondary progressive and progressive-relapsing multiple sclerosis disease courses.

Germline V gene lookup returns CDR1 SGHDT and CDR2 YYEEEE. Trimming at V came to 4 bases and at J to 3 bases, leaving 2 bases not matched to a gene. The CDR3 contains 13 residues. This clonotype was seen a single time. What it binds is not known. Study-level findings and limits: People with multiple sclerosis had a significantly lower normalized Chao1 diversity than controls did. Patients had higher frequencies than controls of about 5 TRBV segments, including TRBV5-6, TRBV5-1 and TRBV20-1.

Unique molecular identifiers were built into the TCR beta cDNA libraries. The authors obtained roughly 0.5 million cDNA molecules from roughly 1.1 to 9.2 million T cells. One entry per CDR3 protein, called by TCRdb with MiXCR from the PCR reads. The sample has 380,000 or so distinct CDR3 sequences, 30% to 45% seen once; the top ten hold over 10%. The sequence was obtained from a girl between 10 and 17 years old with multiple sclerosis. V usage is TRBV5-6 and J usage is TRBJ2-5; 8 bases are a match to TRBD2. Material: blood. The CDR3 is CASSRAGEETQYF. The CDR3 region has the DNA TGTGCCAGCAGCCGAGCGGGGGAAGAGACCCAGTACTTC.